This is a list of T cell receptor beta chains from one sample in a study of spatial heterogeneity in lung cancer. One entry per CDR3 protein, called by TCRdb with MiXCR from the 5' RACE reads. The data show roughly 14,000 distinct CDR3 sequences, 10% seen once. The sequencing here drew on PBMCs, taken at surgery. The receptors come from a male donor with early-stage non-small cell lung cancer. Each CDR3 is given with its conserved first and last residue. The D gene is left open where the match is weak. The size field is filled for only some rows; it gives once, few, many or a size class.

clone size	D gene	V gene	J gene	CDR3 DNA	CDR3 protein
-	-	TRBV5-4	TRBJ1-2	TGTGCCAGCAGCTTCGTCACGGGGGCCCTTGGCTACACCTTC	CASSFVTGALGYTF
many	-	TRBV5-1	TRBJ1-3	TGCGCCAGCAGCTTGGGGGTCTCTGGAAACACCATATATTTT	CASSLGVSGNTIYF
medium-sized	TRBD2	TRBV12-3/TRBV12-4	TRBJ2-5	TGTGCCAGCAGTTCTGGGACTAGCGGTCAAGAGACCCAGTACTTC	CASSSGTSGQETQYF
many	-	TRBV19	TRBJ1-5	TGTGCCAGTACTCCTGCAGGGCGCTCCGATCAGCCCCAGCATTTT	CASTPAGRSDQPQHF
-	-	TRBV14	TRBJ2-3	TGTGCCAGCAGCCAAGATTCCTATACGCAGTATTTT	CASSQDSYTQYF
hyperexpanded	-	TRBV20-1	TRBJ2-3	TGCAGTGCTAGAGATCCTCCAGGGAATATTGATACGCAGTATTTT	CSARDPPGNIDTQYF
many	TRBD1	TRBV20-1	TRBJ2-5	TGCAGTTCCGGGACAGCCCTAGAAGAGACCCAGTACTTC	CSSGTALEETQYF
-	TRBD1	TRBV6-6	TRBJ1-3	TGTGCCAGCAGTCTCCGACAGGGAGCTTCGGGAAACACCATATATTTT	CASSLRQGASGNTIYF
many	TRBD2	TRBV20-1	TRBJ2-5	TGCAGTGCTAGAGTCGCCACTAGCGGAAAAGAGACCCAGTACTTC	CSARVATSGKETQYF
-	-	TRBV9	TRBJ2-3	TGTGCCAGCAGCTTCGGGACTCCGACAGATACGCAGTATTTT	CASSFGTPTDTQYF
few	-	TRBV10-3	TRBJ2-5	TGTGCCATCAGTGAGGCAGGGACAAGGCAAGAGACCCAGTACTTC	CAISEAGTRQETQYF
many	TRBD2	TRBV5-1	TRBJ2-3	TGCGCCAGCTCCCCGGGACTAGCGGGAGTGGCAGATACGCAGTATTTT	CASSPGLAGVADTQYF
medium-sized	TRBD2	TRBV19	TRBJ2-5	TGTGCCAGTAGTCTAGCGGGAGGTGGGGAGACCCAGTACTTC	CASSLAGGGETQYF
-	-	TRBV28	TRBJ1-6	TGTGCCAGCAGTTTTCAGGGTGTAAGTTCACCCCTCCACTTT	CASSFQGVSSPLHF
-	-	TRBV19	TRBJ1-5	TGTGCCAGTAGTCGTGGCTTGGGCAATCAGCCCCAGCATTTT	CASSRGLGNQPQHF
-	-	TRBV2	TRBJ2-7	TGTGCCAGCCGTGTGGGCGAGCAGTACTTC	CASRVGEQYF
many	-	TRBV10-3	TRBJ2-7	TGTGCCGCCACCAGGAAGGGAGGAGGCGAGCAGTACTTC	CAATRKGGGEQYF
medium-sized	-	TRBV7-6	TRBJ1-1	TGTGCCAGCAGCTTAGGACCCCGAGTTGAAGCTTTCTTT	CASSLGPRVEAFF
-	-	TRBV7-9	TRBJ2-7	TGTGCCAGCAGCCCGCCCTTCCGTCTCGCGGCGGCGGGCGAGCAGTACTTC	CASSPPFRLAAAGEQYF
many	TRBD2	TRBV2	TRBJ2-5	TGTGCCAGCAGACCGCCGGGACTAGCGGAAGAGACCCAGTACTTC	CASRPPGLAEETQYF
many	TRBD1	TRBV4-2	TRBJ1-3	TGTGCCAGCAGCCAAGAGGACAGGGCCGGAAACACCATATATTTT	CASSQEDRAGNTIYF
medium-sized	TRBD2	TRBV10-2	TRBJ2-3	TGCGCCAGCAGTGGACTAGCGGGAGATATAGATACGCAGTATTTT	CASSGLAGDIDTQYF
many	TRBD2	TRBV9	TRBJ2-1	TGTGCCAGCAGCAAGACTAGCGGAAACTACAATGAGCAGTTCTTC	CASSKTSGNYNEQFF
many	TRBD2	TRBV5-5	TRBJ2-1	TGTGCCAGCAGCCTACTAGCGGGGACCCCCCATGAGCAGTTCTTC	CASSLLAGTPHEQFF
many	TRBD2	TRBV5-8	TRBJ2-3	TGTGCCAGCAGCTTTACTAGCGGGGCTACAGATACGCAGTATTTT	CASSFTSGATDTQYF
many	-	TRBV27	TRBJ2-2	TGTGCCAGCAGTTTATTGGGCTCCAGCTCGAACACCGGGGAGCTGTTTTTT	CASSLLGSSSNTGELFF
many	TRBD1	TRBV30	TRBJ2-1	TGTGCCTGGAGTGGACAGGGGGCGATTGAGCAGTTCTTC	CAWSGQGAIEQFF
few	-	TRBV28	TRBJ1-5	TGTGCCAGCAGTTTGACCCGACACCTCAATCAGCCCCAGCATTTT	CASSLTRHLNQPQHF
many	-	TRBV28	TRBJ2-2	TGTGCCAGCAGTCGATCAAGATGGGCCGGGGAGCTGTTTTTT	CASSRSRWAGELFF